This TCR beta chain was observed in a study of blood T cell repertoires in COVID-19. Germline-derived CDR1 and CDR2 are SGDLS and YYNGEE. CDR3 length: 18 residues. Losses at the gene ends were 0 bases for V and 2 bases for J; bases not matched to a gene: 11. Original analysis: Counts of nucleated cells, estimated from reference gene primer amplification, were obtained. Data came from immunoSEQ multiplex PCR; TCRdb stores just in-frame clones and leaves some out. V and J calls plus clone size are reproduced from that table; the DNA served to infer D and trimming. The repertoire holds 90,000 to 130,000 clones, with approximately 70% as singletons.

The V gene is TRBV9, the J gene TRBJ2-3; 8 nucleotides align to TRBD2. The sequencing input was peripheral blood. The sequence derives from a woman in her 40s with acute or convalescent COVID-19. The CDR3 is CASSVGLGVAGYTDTQYF. CDR3 DNA sequence: TGTGCCAGCAGCGTAGGATTGGGAGTAGCGGGGTACACAGATACGCAGTATTTT. The full variable domain, completed using reference TRBV9 and TRBJ2-3, is DSGVTQTPKHLITATGQRVTLRCSPRSGDLSVYWYQQSLDQGLQFLIQYYNGEERAKGNILERFSAQQFPDLHSELNLSSLELGDSALYFCASSVGLGVAGYTDTQYFGPGTRLTVL.